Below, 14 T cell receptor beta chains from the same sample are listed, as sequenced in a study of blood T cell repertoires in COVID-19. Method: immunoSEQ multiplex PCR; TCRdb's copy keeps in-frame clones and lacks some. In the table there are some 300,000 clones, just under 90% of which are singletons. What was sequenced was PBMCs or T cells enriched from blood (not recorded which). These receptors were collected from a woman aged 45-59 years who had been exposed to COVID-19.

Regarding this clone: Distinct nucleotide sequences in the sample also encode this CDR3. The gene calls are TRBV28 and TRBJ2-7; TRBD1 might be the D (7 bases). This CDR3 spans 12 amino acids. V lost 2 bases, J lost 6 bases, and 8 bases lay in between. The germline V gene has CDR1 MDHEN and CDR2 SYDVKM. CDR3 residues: CASSLQGGEQYF. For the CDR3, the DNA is TGTGCCAGCAGTTTACAGGGGGGCGAGCAGTACTTC.

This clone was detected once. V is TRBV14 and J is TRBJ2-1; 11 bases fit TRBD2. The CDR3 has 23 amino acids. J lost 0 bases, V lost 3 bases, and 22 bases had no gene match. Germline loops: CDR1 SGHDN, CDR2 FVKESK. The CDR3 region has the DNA TGTGCCAGCAGCCAGGCTGGTTTGCAGGGACTAGCGGTACTGGCGAGCTCCTACAATGAGCAGTTCTTC. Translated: CASSQAGLQGLAVLASSYNEQFF.

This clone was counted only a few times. The CDR3 bases are TGCAGTGCTAGAGGGCTAGCGCAGTTCTTC. Translated: CSARGLAQFF. The gene calls are TRBV20-1 and TRBJ2-1, with D tentatively TRBD2 (5 bases). This CDR3 comprises 10 residues. Germline CDR1 and CDR2: DFQATT and SNEGSKA (reference sequence). V was trimmed by 1 base and J by 12 bases, leaving 7 bases between them.

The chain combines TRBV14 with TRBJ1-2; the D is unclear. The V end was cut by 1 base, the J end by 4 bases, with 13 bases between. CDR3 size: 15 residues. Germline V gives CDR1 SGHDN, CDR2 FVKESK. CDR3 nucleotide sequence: TGTGCCAGCAGCCAAGCTGCGAGATTGCCCTATGGCTACACCTTC. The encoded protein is CASSQAARLPYGYTF.

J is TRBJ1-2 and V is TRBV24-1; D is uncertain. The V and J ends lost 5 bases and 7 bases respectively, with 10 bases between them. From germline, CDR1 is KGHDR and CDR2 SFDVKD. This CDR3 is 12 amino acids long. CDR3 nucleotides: TGTGCCACCAGTGGCGAAGAAGTTGGCTACACCTTC. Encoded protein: CATSGEEVGYTF.

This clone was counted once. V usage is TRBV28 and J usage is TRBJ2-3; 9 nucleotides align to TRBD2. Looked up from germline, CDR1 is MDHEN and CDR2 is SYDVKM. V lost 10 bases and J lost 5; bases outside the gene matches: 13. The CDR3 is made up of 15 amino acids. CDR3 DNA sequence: TGTGCCACTGGCGGGGGGGCCACGGTGGGAGATACGCAGTATTTT. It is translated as CATGGGATVGDTQYF. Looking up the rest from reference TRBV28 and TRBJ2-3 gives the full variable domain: DVKVTQSSRYLVKRTGEKVFLECVQDMDHENMFWYRQDPGLGLRLIYFSYDVKMKEKGDIPEGYSVSREKKERFSLILESASTNQTSMYLCATGGGATVGDTQYFGPGTRLTVL.

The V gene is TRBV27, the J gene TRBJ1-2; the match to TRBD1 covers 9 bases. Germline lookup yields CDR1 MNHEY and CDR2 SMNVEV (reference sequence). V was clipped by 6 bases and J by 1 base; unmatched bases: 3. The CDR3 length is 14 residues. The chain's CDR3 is CASRRGQGNYGYTF. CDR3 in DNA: TGTGCCAGCAGAAGGGGACAGGGTAACTATGGCTACACCTTC.

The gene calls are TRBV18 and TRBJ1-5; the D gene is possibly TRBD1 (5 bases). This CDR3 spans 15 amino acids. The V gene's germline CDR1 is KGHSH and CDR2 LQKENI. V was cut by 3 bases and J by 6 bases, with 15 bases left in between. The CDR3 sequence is CASSPAGRGLQPQHF. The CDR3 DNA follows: TGTGCCAGCTCACCCGCCGGACGGGGACTTCAGCCCCAGCATTTT.

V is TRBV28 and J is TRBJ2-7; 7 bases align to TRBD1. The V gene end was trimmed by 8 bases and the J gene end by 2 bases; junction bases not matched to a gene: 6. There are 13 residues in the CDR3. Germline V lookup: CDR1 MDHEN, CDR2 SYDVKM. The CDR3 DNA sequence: TGTGCCAGCCAGGGGGACGGTACCTACGAGCAGTACTTC. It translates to CASQGDGTYEQYF.

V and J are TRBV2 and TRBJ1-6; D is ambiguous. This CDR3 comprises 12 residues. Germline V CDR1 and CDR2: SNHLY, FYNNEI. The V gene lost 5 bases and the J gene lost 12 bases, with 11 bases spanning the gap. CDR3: CASSSGRVPLHF. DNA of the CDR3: TGTGCCAGCAGTTCTGGCCGGGTACCCCTCCACTTT.

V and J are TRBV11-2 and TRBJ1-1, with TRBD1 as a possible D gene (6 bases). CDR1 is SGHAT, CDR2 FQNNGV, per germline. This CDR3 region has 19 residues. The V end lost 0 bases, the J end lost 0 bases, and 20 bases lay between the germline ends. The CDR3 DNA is TGTGCCAGCAGCTTAGATTGGGAACAGGGTATGGGCATGAACACTGAAGCTTTCTTT. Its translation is CASSLDWEQGMGMNTEAFF.

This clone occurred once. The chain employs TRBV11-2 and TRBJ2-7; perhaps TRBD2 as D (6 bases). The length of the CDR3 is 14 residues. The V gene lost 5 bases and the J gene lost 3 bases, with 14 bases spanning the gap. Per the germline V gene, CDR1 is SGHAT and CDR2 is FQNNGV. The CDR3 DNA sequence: TGTGCCAGCAGCCCGTCGGGAGAAATCTACGAGCAGTACTTC. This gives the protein CASSPSGEIYEQYF.

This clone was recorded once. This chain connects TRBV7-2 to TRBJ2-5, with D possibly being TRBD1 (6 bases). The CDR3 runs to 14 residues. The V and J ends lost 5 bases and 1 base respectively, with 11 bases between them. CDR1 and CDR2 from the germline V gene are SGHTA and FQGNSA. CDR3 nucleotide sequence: TGTGCCAGCAGCCAACCAGGGGTCCAAGAGACCCAGTACTTC. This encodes CASSQPGVQETQYF.

The CDR3 spells CASVGGNTGELFF. The CDR3 nucleotides are TGTGCTAGTGTAGGAGGAAACACCGGGGAGCTGTTTTTT. This sequence joins TRBV12-5 and TRBJ2-2; possibly TRBD2 for D (5 bases). This CDR3 region has 13 residues. Germline lookup yields CDR1 LGHNT and CDR2 FRNRAP. Trimming took 7 bases from V and 2 from J, leaving 8 bases between them.